This T cell receptor (beta chain) originates from a study of brain T cells in children with intractable seizures. Patients received at least one anti-epileptic drug before surgery. TCRdb keeps only in-frame clones here, not all; method: immunoSEQ multiplex PCR. The data hold roughly 80,000 clones, with 85% to 95% observed a single time. Looked up from germline, CDR1 is MDHEN and CDR2 is SYDVKM. J gave up 1 base and V 4 bases, and 8 bases lay outside the gene matches. CDR3 length: 16 amino acids. The clonotype comes from a boy in the first two years of life with tuberous sclerosis and intractable seizures. The rearrangement links TRBV28 to TRBJ1-1, with 8 bases that match TRBD1. Material: peripheral blood, obtained at surgery. The CDR3 protein is CASSSPLGQGNTEAFF. Here the CDR3 DNA reads TGTGCCAGCAGTTCCCCACTAGGACAGGGGAACACTGAAGCTTTCTTT.